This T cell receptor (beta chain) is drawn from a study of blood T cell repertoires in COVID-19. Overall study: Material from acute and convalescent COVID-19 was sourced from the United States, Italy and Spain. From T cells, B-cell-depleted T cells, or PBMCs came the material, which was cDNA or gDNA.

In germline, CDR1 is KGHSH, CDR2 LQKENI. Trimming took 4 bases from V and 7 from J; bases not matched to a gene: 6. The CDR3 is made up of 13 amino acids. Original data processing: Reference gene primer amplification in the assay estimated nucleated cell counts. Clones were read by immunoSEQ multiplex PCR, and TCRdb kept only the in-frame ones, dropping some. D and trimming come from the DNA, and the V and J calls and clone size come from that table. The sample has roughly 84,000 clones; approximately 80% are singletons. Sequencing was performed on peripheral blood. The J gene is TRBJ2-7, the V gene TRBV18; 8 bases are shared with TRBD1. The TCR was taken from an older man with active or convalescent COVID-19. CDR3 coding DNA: TGTGCCAGCTCACTCCAGGGGGCAGGGGAGCAGTACGTC. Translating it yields CASSLQGAGEQYV.